In this sample, the clone carrying this T cell receptor beta chain turned up a few times. TCRdb re-analysed the 5' RACE reads in MiXCR, keeping a single row per CDR3 protein. This table holds about 260,000 distinct CDR3 sequences, around 7% found once. V dropped 7 bases and J dropped 3 bases, with 11 bases sitting between them. CDR1 is SGDLS, CDR2 YYNGEE, per germline. The CDR3 sequence is 12 residues long. The data were taken from a study of identical twins. These data were also filed under a second study, of yellow fever vaccine responses in identical twins.

Material: memory (CD45RO+) T cells sorted from blood. The chain joins TRBV9 to TRBJ2-7, with D uncertain. The source is a woman under 30 in good health. The CDR3 nucleotides are TGTGCCAGCTCTGGGTCAGGCTACGAGCAGTACTTC. Protein product: CASSGSGYEQYF.